This is a list of T cell receptor beta chains from one sample in a study of blood T cell repertoires in COVID-19. Libraries were prepared by immunoSEQ multiplex PCR; TCRdb keeps only in-frame clonotypes and omits some of them. The top ten clones hold 0.65% to 0.9% of a sample with around 480,000 clones, roughly 87% of them seen once. The sequencing sample was made of PBMCs or T cells enriched from blood (not recorded which). Receptors were obtained from a woman aged 18-29 years who had recovered from COVID-19. Both conserved end residues are part of each CDR3. Fields, in order: clone size, J gene, V gene, D gene, CDR3 DNA, CDR3 protein. A D gene is named only where the DNA matches it firmly. Size is omitted from some rows. Given values are once, few, many or a class for expanded clones.

.,TRBJ2-7,TRBV3-1/TRBV3-2,.,TGTGCCAGCAGCCAAGGACGGACAGCCCTCGAGCAGTACTTC,CASSQGRTALEQYF
.,TRBJ1-5,TRBV7-3,.,TGTGCCAGCAGCAAGACGGCAGGTCAGCCCCAGCATTTT,CASSKTAGQPQHF
.,TRBJ2-5,TRBV5-1,TRBD1,TGCGCCAGCAGCTTGGAACCAGGGACAGACGGTGAGACCCAGTACTTC,CASSLEPGTDGETQYF
.,TRBJ2-3,TRBV11-3,.,TGTGCCAGCAGTCTGATGGCCACAGATACGCAGTATTTT,CASSLMATDTQYF
.,TRBJ1-1,TRBV27,TRBD1,TGTGCCAGCAGTTATTTGGGACAGCGGACTGAAGCTTTCTTT,CASSYLGQRTEAFF
.,TRBJ2-5,TRBV7-7,.,TGTGCTAGCAGCTTAGGCAGGCAGCCCCAAGAGACCCAGTACTTC,CASSLGRQPQETQYF
.,TRBJ2-7,TRBV2,TRBD2,TGTGCCAGCAGTGAGTCGGGGGGGCCTTCCTACGAGCAGTACTTC,CASSESGGPSYEQYF
.,TRBJ2-3,TRBV18,.,TGTGCCAGCTCACCGGCCGGACAGCCTGGCACAGATACGCAGTATTTT,CASSPAGQPGTDTQYF
.,TRBJ2-7,TRBV9,.,TGTGCCAGCAGCGCCGTGGACAACTCCGAGCAGTACTTC,CASSAVDNSEQYF
.,TRBJ1-6,TRBV19,.,TGTGCCAGTAGTATACTCCAGGGGCCGTTAAAACCCCTCCACTTT,CASSILQGPLKPLHF
.,TRBJ2-3,TRBV10-1,.,TGCGCCAGCCAGGAACAGGGATCTGATACGCAGTATTTT,CASQEQGSDTQYF
once,TRBJ2-5,TRBV20-1,TRBD2,TGCAGTGCTAGTCCCACTAGCGGGGGGCCTGGGACCCAGTACTTC,CSASPTSGGPGTQYF
.,TRBJ1-1,TRBV5-4,TRBD1,TGTGCCAGCAGCGGGGGGGACAGGGGGCCCCTGAACACTGAAGCTTTCTTT,CASSGGDRGPLNTEAFF
.,TRBJ2-5,TRBV2,TRBD2,TGTGCCAGCAGGCTAGCGGGGTTCTCGGAGACCCAGTACTTC,CASRLAGFSETQYF
.,TRBJ2-7,TRBV12-3/TRBV12-4,TRBD1,TGTGCCAGCAGTTCCCTCAGGGGGGAGCAGTACTTC,CASSSLRGEQYF
.,TRBJ1-2,TRBV27,TRBD1,TGTGCCAGCAGTTTATCACAGGGGGCTGGTGGCTACACCTTC,CASSLSQGAGGYTF
.,TRBJ2-4,TRBV5-1,TRBD1,TGCGCCAGCAGCCCCGGGACAGGGGCGGACATTCAGTACTTC,CASSPGTGADIQYF
.,TRBJ1-6,TRBV28,.,TGTGCCAGCAACCCAGGGACTGCTAATTCACCCCTCCACTTT,CASNPGTANSPLHF
.,TRBJ2-7,TRBV2,.,TGTGCCAGCAGGCGTTCATTTTTCCACGAGCAGTACTTC,CASRRSFFHEQYF
.,TRBJ1-3,TRBV5-6,.,TGTGCCAGCAGCCTCGACAGGACCGGAAACACCATATATTTT,CASSLDRTGNTIYF
once,TRBJ2-5,TRBV7-9,.,TGTGCCAGCAGCTTCGGACAGAGAGAGACCCAGTACTTC,CASSFGQRETQYF
.,TRBJ1-2,TRBV27,.,TGTGCCAGCAGCCCCAGGGAGGGGATCTATGGCTACACCTTC,CASSPREGIYGYTF
.,TRBJ1-1,TRBV5-5,.,TGTGCCAGCACCGTGATGGGGGGGGCTTTCTTT,CASTVMGGAFF
.,TRBJ1-2,TRBV6-5,.,TGTGCCAGCACCCCAGGGCGCTATGGCTACACCTTC,CASTPGRYGYTF
few,TRBJ1-2,TRBV29-1,.,TGCAGCGCTGACGGACAGCAGATCTATGGCTACACCTTC,CSADGQQIYGYTF
few,TRBJ1-2,TRBV3-1/TRBV3-2,.,TGTGCCAGCAGCCAAGGAACAGGATCGGACTATGGCTACACCTTC,CASSQGTGSDYGYTF
once,TRBJ1-2,TRBV10-3,.,TGTGCCATCAGTGAAGGCGGGGAGAACTATGGCTACACCTTC,CAISEGGENYGYTF
.,TRBJ2-3,TRBV2,TRBD2,TGTGCCAGCGGTTGGACTAGCGGGGGTTTCACAGATACGCAGTATTTT,CASGWTSGGFTDTQYF
.,TRBJ2-7,TRBV5-4,TRBD2,TGTGCCAGCAGGCTAGCGGGGGGGCCTTTCGAGCAGTACTTC,CASRLAGGPFEQYF
.,TRBJ1-5,TRBV7-8,.,TGTGCCAGCAGCCACAGCGGGGGGACATTTAATCAGCCCCAGCATTTT,CASSHSGGTFNQPQHF
.,TRBJ1-6,TRBV27,.,TGTGCCAGCAGTCCGACAGCCCTCTCACCCCTCCACTTT,CASSPTALSPLHF
.,TRBJ2-7,TRBV2,.,TGTGCCAGCAGTAGGTCGGAGTTGTTATCCTACGAGCAGTACTTC,CASSRSELLSYEQYF
.,TRBJ1-2,TRBV20-1,TRBD1,TGCAGTGCTAGTGGAGTTGGGGGACAGAGGAGCGATGGCTATGGCTACACCTTC,CSASGVGGQRSDGYGYTF
.,TRBJ1-1,TRBV7-9,.,TGTGCCAGCAGCTTCTTAGGGCAGGGAAACACTGAAGCTTTCTTT,CASSFLGQGNTEAFF
.,TRBJ1-4,TRBV28,.,TGTGCCAGCAGTTTACTCCCTTCGGGGAGTGAAAAACTGTTTTTT,CASSLLPSGSEKLFF
few,TRBJ1-5,TRBV2,.,TGTGCCAGCAGTTTCGACGGGAATAGCAATCAGCCCCAGCATTTT,CASSFDGNSNQPQHF
.,TRBJ2-5,TRBV4-1,.,TGCGCCAGCAGCCAAGATCTCAGTGGAGTCTGGGAGACCCAGTACTTC,CASSQDLSGVWETQYF
.,TRBJ2-1,TRBV5-1,.,TGCGCCAGCAGCTTACAGACACCCTACAATGAGCAGTTCTTC,CASSLQTPYNEQFF
.,TRBJ1-2,TRBV30,.,TGTGCCTGCCTGGCGAGGCCTACTAACTATGGCTACACCTTC,CACLARPTNYGYTF
.,TRBJ2-3,TRBV5-1,.,TGCGCCAGCAGCTTGCTCTCGTACACAGATACGCAGTATTTT,CASSLLSYTDTQYF
.,TRBJ1-3,TRBV6-5,.,TGTGCCAGCAGTACAGGTTCCTCTGGAAACACCATATATTTT,CASSTGSSGNTIYF
.,TRBJ2-3,TRBV20-1,TRBD1,TGCAGTGCTAGTCGACAGGGGTACGGCACAGATACGCAGTATTTT,CSASRQGYGTDTQYF
.,TRBJ1-1,TRBV19,.,TGTGCCAGTACCCCACCTACCGGGACACCGAGGGGCACTGAAGCTTTCTTT,CASTPPTGTPRGTEAFF
.,TRBJ1-6,TRBV27,.,TGTGCCAGCAGTTTATCGGCCGGGGGGAATTCACCCCTCCACTTT,CASSLSAGGNSPLHF
.,TRBJ1-1,TRBV7-2,.,TGTGCCAGCAGCTTAAGGGGCGTCCCGAACACTGAAGCTTTCTTT,CASSLRGVPNTEAFF
.,TRBJ1-2,TRBV5-1,.,TGCGCCAGCAGCTTGGACCACGGAGGGGATGGCTACACCTTC,CASSLDHGGDGYTF
.,TRBJ1-5,TRBV5-1,TRBD1,TGCGCCAGCAGCTCAGGGGGTAGCAATCAGCCCCAGCATTTT,CASSSGGSNQPQHF
.,TRBJ1-5,TRBV6-5,.,TGTGCCAGCAGGCAGGGCAATCAGCCCCAGCATTTT,CASRQGNQPQHF
.,TRBJ2-5,TRBV30,TRBD1,TGTGCCTGGGGACAGGGGGGAGAGGAGACCCAGTACTTC,CAWGQGGEETQYF